Sequencing of this T cell receptor (beta chain) was carried out in a study of blood T cell repertoires in COVID-19. Sequencing was performed with immunoSEQ multiplex PCR; in TCRdb, only in-frame clones are kept and a portion is missing. The data contain some 220,000 clones, about 81% of them singletons. A single count supports this clone. Germline V gene data show CDR1 as SGHTS and CDR2 as YDEGEE. Trimming took 0 bases from V and 8 from J, leaving 11 bases between them. The CDR3 is made up of 14 amino acids. The chain joins TRBV5-8 to TRBJ1-4, with a tentative D call TRBD1 (6 bases). This TCR was sampled from a woman in her 70s with COVID-19, enrolled during active disease. The specimen sequenced was peripheral blood. The chain's CDR3 is CASSLGQALEKLFF. The CDR3 DNA reads TGTGCCAGCAGCTTGGGACAGGCCCTCGAAAAACTGTTTTTT.